This TCR beta chain was sequenced in a study of blood T cell repertoires in COVID-19 (dated by TCRdb to the early 2020s). For the study in its entirety: Collaborator samples came from the United States, Italy and Spain and covered acute and convalescent phases of COVID-19. A freely available public database, intended as a resource for researchers studying the immune response to SARS-CoV-2, is where the repertoires were released. Where available, HLA class I and class II types were taken from metadata supplied by the sample provider and were not determined by assay-based typing. A de-identified subject ID, COVID-19 status, age in years and sex were almost always included in the sample metadata. The samples were drawn from the first 160 participants of the ongoing ImmuneRACE study and from roughly 1,300 subjects provided by 6 global collaborators. Deeply sampled blood TCRbeta repertoires from subjects exposed to, actively infected with, or recovered from COVID-19 were included in the dataset. The material from the prospective study consisted of cDNA or gDNA derived from T cells, B-cell-depleted T cells, or PBMCs.

One collaborating source in Seattle enrolled patients during active infection and followed them longitudinally through the course of disease. Whole blood was collected in K2EDTA tubes by collaborating institutions according to the institutions' own protocols. For TCRbeta analysis, collaborators shipped samples in one of three forms: frozen whole blood, isolated PBMCs, or DNA extracted from either of those sample types. V lost 7 bases and J lost 5 bases, and the count of bases not matched to a germline gene is 8. The germline V gene gives CDR1 as MNHEY and CDR2 as SVGAGI. From cysteine to phenylalanine, the CDR3 is 14 amino acids long. Solely the CDR3 DNA is kept, with 42 bases framed from the first base. TCRbeta CDR3 regions were amplified from genomic DNA by means of the immunoSEQ Assay, a bias-controlled multiplex PCR. The source study handled its data this way. Within the assay, amplification of reference gene primers was used to estimate how many nucleated cells each sample contained. Sequence reads were collapsed and filtered to measure the absolute abundance of every unique TCRbeta CDR3 rearrangement. For each sample, productive Simpson clonality was calculated by taking the square root of Simpson's diversity index across productive rearrangements. This is the immuneACCESS table as TCRdb keeps it, with only in-frame sequences that have V and J called. A part of the clones is gone; compared with another copy, unresolved V genes explain less than half, and the rest is unexplained. Clone size and the V and J calls come from that table; the DNA yielded D and trimming. The sample table contains fewer than 250,000 clones; only one count was recorded for more than 75% of them. The top ten clones comprise 6.5% to 9.5% of the sample.

On the study overall, not on this receptor specifically: The amount of clinical and demographic metadata varied by source and participant and was provided uncurated.

As to this clone: It lacks a known antigen. Within one base of it there is no much larger clone, and no base qualities were kept.

This TCR was recovered from a woman aged 55 to 70 with COVID-19, enrolled during active disease. The sequence is built from TRBV6-5 and TRBJ2-5, and 9 junctional nucleotides match TRBD1. Input material: peripheral blood. For the CDR3, the sequence is CASTRTGDRETQYF. The bases read TGTGCCAGCACCAGGACAGGGGATCGGGAGACCCAGTACTTC.